The present TCR beta chain was sequenced within a study of cytomegalovirus exposure and HLA in healthy donors. Study-wide points: Per a later analysis, HLA-associated TCR beta chains showed more clonal expansion than other, equally common TCR beta chains. A later analysis found that most CMV-associated TCR beta chains appeared HLA-restricted.

The V segment lost 6 bases and the J segment 5 bases; nucleotides outside the gene matches: 5. The V gene's germline CDR1 is MRHNA and CDR2 SNTAGT. The CDR3 spans 14 residues. PCR amplification relied on 60 Vbeta primers (plus 13 Jbeta primers). The repertoire was sequenced with immunoSEQ multiplex PCR; TCRdb's copy has only in-frame clones and lacks some. Across 65,000 to 85,000 clones, the top ten clones capture 2.4% of the sample. About this clone itself: Its antigen is not known.

The chain links TRBV6-4 to TRBJ2-1, with TRBD1 identical over 9 bases. The sample taken for sequencing was PBMCs. The sequence was obtained from a female donor in good health and CMV-seropositive. The CDR3 DNA reads TGTGCCAGCAGCCGACAGGGGGAGGACAATGAGCAGTTCTTC. This gives the protein CASSRQGEDNEQFF.